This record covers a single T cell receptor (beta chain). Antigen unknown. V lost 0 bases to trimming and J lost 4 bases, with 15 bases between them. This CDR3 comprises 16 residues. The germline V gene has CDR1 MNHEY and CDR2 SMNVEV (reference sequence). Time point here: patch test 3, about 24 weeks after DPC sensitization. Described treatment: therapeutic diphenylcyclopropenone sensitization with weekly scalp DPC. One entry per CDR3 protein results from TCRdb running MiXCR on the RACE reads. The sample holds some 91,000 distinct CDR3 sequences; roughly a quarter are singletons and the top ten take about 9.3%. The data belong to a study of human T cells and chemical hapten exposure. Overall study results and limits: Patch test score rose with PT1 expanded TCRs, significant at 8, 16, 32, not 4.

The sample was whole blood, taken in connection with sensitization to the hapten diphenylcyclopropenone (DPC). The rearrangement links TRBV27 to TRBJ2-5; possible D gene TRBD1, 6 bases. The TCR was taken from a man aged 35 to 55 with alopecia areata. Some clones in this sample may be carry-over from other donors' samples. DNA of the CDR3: TGTGCCAGCAGTTTATCCTTGAACAGGGCTCGAGAGACCCAGTACTTC. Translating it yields CASSLSLNRARETQYF.